The T cell receptor beta chain under discussion was sequenced for a study of cytomegalovirus exposure and HLA in healthy donors. Study context: A previous analysis identified 117 million unique TCR beta sequences derived from roughly 180 million T cells. General study points: It was reported that the classifier diagnosed cytomegalovirus status with high specificity and sensitivity in both the original and validation cohorts. Researchers reported from a later analysis that most CMV-associated TCR beta chains appeared HLA-restricted.

CDR3 length: 16 residues. Germline CDR1 is SGHNT and CDR2 is YYREEE (reference sequence). V dropped 4 bases and J dropped 5; count of bases not matched to a gene: 7. This clone came up once. No antigen is known for it. Primers for the PCR totalled 60 Vbeta and 13 Jbeta. Per the study methods: Unique TCR beta chains totaled around 86 million in a later count, with roughly 10 million of them shared. The method was immunoSEQ multiplex PCR; TCRdb's version includes in-frame clones alone and lacks a portion of them. D and trimming were read from the DNA, whereas the V and J calls and clone size are those reported in that table. The table lists about 110,000 clones, around four fifths of them singletons.

The TCR comes from a woman aged 45-60 years in good health and CMV-seropositive. The chain couples TRBV5-4 to TRBJ2-1; TRBD2 matches at 12 bases. Sequenced sample: PBMCs. The CDR3 DNA reads TGTGCCAGCAGCCTTGATCTAGCGGGAGGGAACAATGAGCAGTTCTTC. Amino acid sequence: CASSLDLAGGNNEQFF.